What follows are 31 T cell receptor beta chains derived from one specimen sequenced in a study of CD8 T cells in ankylosing spondylitis. The study, taken as a whole, reports: Blood from ankylosing spondylitis patients appeared to carry a characteristic roughly 8-variant TCR beta motif.

No cognate antigen is known for these TCRs. TCRdb redid the calling of the 5' RACE reads with MiXCR, one entry per CDR3 protein. The profile shows about 390,000 distinct CDR3 sequences, around 24% of them singletons. The material sequenced was blood, either unsorted or a sorted T cell fraction (not recorded which). Source of these receptors: a male donor with ankylosing spondylitis.

This clonotype was observed a handful of times. The V call is TRBV3-1, the J call TRBJ1-5, with D unclear. The length of the CDR3 is 15 residues. Germline CDR1 reads LGHDT; CDR2 reads YNNKEL (reference sequence). Between the trimmed V and J ends, which lost 3 bases and 0 bases, there was a span of 9 bases. CDR3 sequence (DNA): TGTGCCAGCAGCCATGGACTCCATAGCAATCAGCCCCAGCATTTT. The encoded protein is CASSHGLHSNQPQHF.

This clonotype was detected only a few times. The chain carries TRBV6-1 and TRBJ1-5, with TRBD1 matching over 7 bases. Germline assignment: CDR1 MNHNS and CDR2 SASEGT. The V segment lost 6 bases and the J segment 6 bases; nucleotides outside the gene matches: 23. This CDR3 is 19 amino acids long. CDR3 nucleotides: TGTGCCAGCAGCATTGAAGACAGGGTTTTAGAAGCGCCCAGTCAGCCCCAGCATTTT. It codes for CASSIEDRVLEAPSQPQHF.

The chain couples TRBV5-1 to TRBJ1-1; D call uncertain. Looked up from germline, CDR1 is SGHRS and CDR2 is YFSETQ. Trimming took off 4 bases at V and 5 bases at J, with 15 bases between the two ends. This CDR3 has 14 amino acids. In nucleotides, the CDR3 is TGCGCCAGCAGCCCGGGCCTAACGGGGACTGAAGCTTTCTTT. It codes for CASSPGLTGTEAFF.

This clonotype appeared a few times. The chain has TRBV18 and TRBJ2-7; 8 nucleotides line up with TRBD1. V lost 1 base and J lost 4; bases outside the gene matches: 3. From germline, CDR1 is KGHSH and CDR2 LQKENI. The CDR3 length is 14 residues. The CDR3 region has the DNA TGTGCCAGCTCACCACGGACAGGGTGGTACGAGCAGTACTTC. Its protein is CASSPRTGWYEQYF.

The CDR3 region is CASSMSGNRQYF. In DNA form, the CDR3 reads TGTGCCAGTAGTATGTCGGGAAACAGGCAGTATTTT. The rearrangement links TRBV19 to TRBJ2-3, with D tentatively TRBD2 (5 bases). V lost 3 bases and J 11 bases, leaving 12 bases between the germline ends. The CDR3 loop spans 12 amino acids. In germline, CDR1 is LNHDA, CDR2 SQIVND (reference sequence). Full variable domain (rest looked up from reference TRBV19 and TRBJ2-3): DGGITQSPKYLFRKEGQNVTLSCEQNLNHDAMYWYRQDPGQGLRLIYYSQIVNDFQKGDIAEGYSVSREKKESFPLTVTSAQKNPTAFYLCASSMSGNRQYFGPGTRLTVL.

This clonotype appeared a few times. The chain recombines TRBV7-9 with TRBJ1-4; TRBD1 is a possible D gene (5 bases). Germline V CDR1 and CDR2: SEHNR, FQNEAQ (reference sequence). V was cut by 3 bases and J by 4 bases, with 15 bases left in between. This CDR3 spans 16 amino acids. This chain's CDR3 is CASSFDRRFDNEKLFF. The CDR3 coding sequence is TGTGCCAGCAGCTTCGACAGACGTTTTGATAATGAAAAACTGTTTTTT. The variable domain in full, completed from reference TRBV7-9 and TRBJ1-4, reads DTGVSQNPRHKITKRGQNVTFRCDPISEHNRLYWYRQTLGQGPEFLTYFQNEAQLEKSRLLSDRFSAERPKGSFSTLEIQRTEQGDSAMYLCASSFDRRFDNEKLFFGSGTQLSVL.

A few counts support this clonotype. The gene calls are TRBV4-2 and TRBJ2-7; no reliable D call. Trimming removed 4 bases at V and 5 bases at J, with 6 bases between. The CDR3 has 11 amino acids. Looked up from germline, CDR1 is LGHNA and CDR2 is YNFKEQ. The CDR3 protein is CASSPPHEQYF. CDR3 DNA: TGTGCCAGCAGCCCGCCCCACGAGCAGTACTTC.

This clonotype was detected only a few times. V is TRBV5-5 and J is TRBJ2-2; D perhaps matches TRBD2 (7 bases). The CDR3 length is 16 residues. V lost 3 bases to trimming and J lost 4 bases, with 16 bases between them. The germline gives CDR1 SGHKS, CDR2 YYEKEE (reference sequence). The CDR3, as DNA: TGTGCCAGCAGCTACACAATCGGGGGGCTCACCGGGGAGCTGTTTTTT. Protein product: CASSYTIGGLTGELFF.

This chain uses TRBV7-2 with TRBJ1-4, with TRBD1 as a possible D gene (5 bases). The V gene lost 5 bases and the J gene lost 6 bases, with 16 bases spanning the gap. The CDR3 runs to 15 residues. The germline V gene has CDR1 SGHTA and CDR2 FQGNSA. The CDR3 DNA sequence: TGTGCCAGCAGCCCTCAATACGGGGGGGATGAAAAACTGTTTTTT. It yields the protein CASSPQYGGDEKLFF.

DNA for the CDR3: TGTGCCAGCAGCCCGGGGGGGACAGCAAACATTCAGTACTTC. This encodes CASSPGGTANIQYF. The chain uses TRBV28 and TRBJ2-4; D may be TRBD2 (8 bases). Trimming took 6 bases from V and 6 from J, leaving 15 bases between them. The CDR3 totals 14 residues. Germline V gene lookup returns CDR1 MDHEN and CDR2 SYDVKM.

The CDR3 region is CASRKSGQDTDTQYF. In DNA form, the CDR3 reads TGTGCCAGCAGAAAATCCGGACAAGACACAGATACGCAGTATTTT. The chain uses TRBV7-3 and TRBJ2-3, with a weak D call TRBD1 (5 bases). Germline loops: CDR1 SGHTA, CDR2 FQGTGA. The CDR3 is made up of 15 amino acids. Trimming removed 6 bases at V and 2 bases at J, with 15 bases between.

There are many counts of this clonotype. This chain links TRBV10-3 with TRBJ1-1; D is perhaps TRBD1 (6 bases). V lost 4 bases and J 0 bases, leaving 18 bases between the germline ends. The CDR3 totals 17 residues. Germline V lookup: CDR1 ENHRY, CDR2 SYGVKD. CDR3 coding DNA: TGTGCCATCAGTGCGGGGACAAACAGGGACCTGAACACTGAAGCTTTCTTT. Translating gives CAISAGTNRDLNTEAFF.

DNA for the CDR3: TGCGCCAGCAGCGGAGGGGTCCGGTGGGATTCACCCCTCCACTTT. It codes for CASSGGVRWDSPLHF. The V and J genes are TRBV5-1 and TRBJ1-6; D perhaps matches TRBD1 (5 bases). Per germline, CDR1 SGHRS and CDR2 YFSETQ. V lost 4 bases, J lost 8 bases, and 16 bases lay in between. This CDR3 has 15 amino acids.

This clonotype was counted a few times. CDR3 sequence: CSARSPKSEGSRTNEQFF. DNA for the CDR3: TGCAGTGCTAGATCACCGAAATCGGAGGGCTCTCGGACCAATGAGCAGTTCTTC. The V gene is TRBV20-1, the J gene TRBJ2-1; D may be TRBD2 (6 bases). The CDR3 is 18 residues long. CDR1 is DFQATT and CDR2 is SNEGSKA in the germline V gene (reference sequence). V dropped 2 bases and J dropped 6 bases, with 26 bases sitting between them.

In its sample, this clonotype was seen a few times. The rearrangement uses TRBV7-9 and TRBJ1-1, with no clear D. Germline V gene sequence: CDR1 SEHNR, CDR2 FQNEAQ (reference sequence). This CDR3 is 14 amino acids long. V lost 6 bases to trimming and J lost 3 bases, with 14 bases between them. The CDR3: CASRMFRGDTEAFF. The DNA of the CDR3 is TGTGCCAGCAGGATGTTTAGAGGAGACACTGAAGCTTTCTTT.

The sample holds a few counts of this clonotype. This chain uses TRBV25-1 with TRBJ1-1; D gene unclear. Germline lookup yields CDR1 MGHDK and CDR2 SYGVNS. The CDR3 loop spans 11 amino acids. V was clipped by 6 bases and J by 11 bases, with 13 bases between them. In nucleotides, the CDR3 is TGTGCCAGCAGGAAGGATACGTTGGCTTTCTTT. Translated, it gives CASRKDTLAFF.

The chain has TRBV4-1 and TRBJ2-3; D is perhaps TRBD1 or TRBD2 (5 bases each). Trimming pared 4 bases from V and 8 bases from J, leaving 19 bases between. In germline, CDR1 is MGHRA, CDR2 YSYEKL. The CDR3 loop spans 15 amino acids. CDR3 sequence reads: CASSPRGGIQGTQYF. For the CDR3, the DNA is TGCGCCAGCAGCCCTCGGGGTGGGATCCAGGGTACGCAGTATTTT.

The chain links TRBV5-1 to TRBJ2-3; D not certain. CDR1 is SGHRS, CDR2 YFSETQ, per germline. V shed 0 bases and J shed 2 bases, with 10 bases lying between them. CDR3 size: 15 residues. The CDR3 region is CASSLEPVLTDTQYF. For the CDR3, the DNA is TGCGCCAGCAGCTTGGAGCCAGTCCTCACAGATACGCAGTATTTT.

This clonotype has only a few counts. V is TRBV7-9 and J is TRBJ2-3; D is possibly TRBD2 (6 bases). CDR1 is SEHNR, CDR2 FQNEAQ, per germline (reference sequence). The ends were cut back, 5 bases at V and 0 bases at J, with 15 bases in the middle. CDR3 length: 16 residues. This CDR3 reads CASSVHAGTSTDTQYF. The CDR3 DNA follows: TGTGCCAGCAGCGTACATGCCGGGACTAGCACAGATACGCAGTATTTT.

This clonotype was seen more than once but under ten times. The chain recombines TRBV20-1 with TRBJ1-2; 7 bases align to TRBD1. The V gene end was trimmed by 3 bases and the J gene end by 0 bases; junction bases not matched to a gene: 4. This CDR3 has 14 residues. Germline V gene data show CDR1 as DFQATT and CDR2 as SNEGSKA (reference sequence). CDR3 in amino acids: CSARDRRANYGYTF. The CDR3 DNA sequence: TGCAGTGCTAGGGACAGGAGAGCTAACTATGGCTACACCTTC.

The chain carries TRBV6-1 and TRBJ2-1, with 9 bases identical to TRBD2. After removal of 8 bases from V and 4 bases from J, the junction contained 6 bases not matched to a gene. The CDR3 runs 14 residues. CDR1 is MNHNS, CDR2 SASEGT, per germline. This CDR3 is CASFAGGLYNEQFF. Written as DNA, the CDR3 is TGTGCCAGCTTCGCGGGAGGGCTTTACAATGAGCAGTTCTTC.

The table lists this clonotype with a few counts. CDR3 amino acids: CASSVGGTVNTGELFF. As DNA, the CDR3 is TGTGCCAGCAGCGTAGGAGGGACAGTGAACACCGGGGAGCTGTTTTTT. The chain uses TRBV9 and TRBJ2-2, with 7 positions matching TRBD1. V shed 0 bases and J 1 base; nucleotides not matched to a gene: 3. The germline V gene has CDR1 SGDLS and CDR2 YYNGEE. The CDR3 length is 16 residues.

The rearrangement joins TRBV20-1 to TRBJ2-5; 10 bases are a match to TRBD2. The CDR3 has 14 amino acids. The ends lost 5 bases at V and 2 bases at J; junction bases unmatched: 5. Germline CDR1 reads DFQATT; CDR2 reads SNEGSKA (reference sequence). DNA for the CDR3: TGCAGTGCTCTCGGACTAGCGGCACAAGAGACCCAGTACTTC. It yields the protein CSALGLAAQETQYF.

The chain is built from TRBV24-1 and TRBJ1-1; no reliable D call. The germline gives CDR1 KGHDR, CDR2 SFDVKD. The length of the CDR3 is 13 residues. V lost 6 bases and J 4 bases, leaving 11 bases between the germline ends. This CDR3 is CATSFSWTTEAFF. In nucleotides, the CDR3 is TGTGCCACCAGTTTTAGTTGGACCACTGAAGCTTTCTTT.

This clonotype was picked up a small number of times. The chain links TRBV27 to TRBJ1-6; possibly TRBD1 for D (6 bases). The germline gives CDR1 MNHEY, CDR2 SMNVEV (reference sequence). This CDR3 region has 16 residues. The V end was cut by 5 bases, the J end by 11 bases, with 22 bases between. The DNA of the CDR3 is TGTGCCAGCAGTACCCAGGGGACCTGGTGGTTTGCACCCCTCCACTTT. Its translation is CASSTQGTWWFAPLHF.

V and J are TRBV3-1 and TRBJ2-7; D may be TRBD2 (6 bases). Germline values: CDR1 LGHDT, CDR2 YNNKEL (reference sequence). The CDR3 totals 14 residues. Deletions cut 0 bases from V and 7 bases from J, with 13 bases between. The CDR3 DNA is TGTGCCAGCAGCCAAGATCCCGGGACTGGGGAGCAGTACTTC. This sequence encodes CASSQDPGTGEQYF.

In its sample, this clonotype was seen a few times. This sequence joins TRBV11-3 and TRBJ2-2, with 7 positions matching TRBD2. The CDR3 length is 13 residues. Germline lookup yields CDR1 SGHNT and CDR2 YENEEA. J was trimmed by 9 bases and V by 7 bases; bases with no gene match: 8. For the CDR3, the DNA is TGTGCCAGCACTGGACGCGGGGGATGGGAGCTGTTTTTT. Translating gives CASTGRGGWELFF.

The chain carries TRBV10-3 and TRBJ2-3; unclear D gene. V lost 2 bases and J 2 bases, leaving 2 bases between the germline ends. Germline CDR1 is ENHRY and CDR2 is SYGVKD. The CDR3 consists of 12 residues. The CDR3: CAISEVTDTQYF. The CDR3 bases are TGTGCCATCAGTGAGGTCACAGATACGCAGTATTTT.

The chain uses TRBV10-3 and TRBJ1-1; possible D gene TRBD1, 6 bases. CDR3 length: 16 amino acids. CDR1 is ENHRY and CDR2 is SYGVKD in the germline V gene. V shed 8 bases and J shed 4 bases, with 23 bases lying between them. The CDR3 region has the DNA TGTGCCATCCAGTCAGGGGTGGGTGGGGTAGCCACTGAAGCTTTCTTT. Residues: CAIQSGVGGVATEAFF.

The rearrangement uses TRBV6-1 and TRBJ2-5; TRBD2 matches 8 bases. The junction had 9 bases not matched to a gene; V was cut back by 2 bases and J by 4 bases. This CDR3 has 16 residues. Germline V lookup: CDR1 MNHNS, CDR2 SASEGT. The CDR3 nucleotides read TGTGCCAGCAGTGAATTACTGGGGCTAGCGGGAGAGACCCAGTACTTC. Amino acid sequence: CASSELLGLAGETQYF.

The chain uses TRBV20-1 and TRBJ2-1; D may be TRBD2 (5 bases). The CDR3 loop spans 16 amino acids. CDR1 is DFQATT and CDR2 is SNEGSKA in the germline V gene (reference sequence). The ends were cut back, 3 bases at V and 0 bases at J, with 15 bases in the middle. The CDR3 sequence is CSARTLLGSSYNEQFF. CDR3 coding DNA: TGCAGTGCTAGGACCCTACTAGGGAGCTCCTACAATGAGCAGTTCTTC.